Below, one T cell receptor (beta chain) is given with its context. Its antigen remains unknown. These data originate in a study of T cells in Graves' hyperthyroidism and ophthalmopathy. On the basis of clinical symptoms, serum thyroxine and TRAb, thyroid ultrasound and orbital computed tomography, diagnoses were made. The length of the CDR3 is 15 residues. The V segment lost 1 base and the J segment 5 bases; nucleotides outside the gene matches: 7. Per the germline V gene, CDR1 is SGHVS and CDR2 is FNYEAQ. Template material for amplifying TCR beta CDR3 regions consisted of RNA transcripts. HTBI primers drove first-round RT-PCR of the TCR CDR3. TCRdb reanalysed the multiplex PCR reads using MiXCR and keeps one entry per CDR3 protein. The profile shows about 500,000 distinct CDR3 sequences, 46% of them singletons. Findings and limits, study-wide: For ophthalmopathy, model prediction preceded onset by a median approximately 6 months.

Material for sequencing was peripheral blood or thyroid tissue (not recorded which). This chain joins TRBV7-6 and TRBJ2-5; TRBD2 agrees at 7 bases. This TCR was recovered from an adult woman with Graves' disease, either hyperthyroidism or ophthalmopathy (not recorded which). CDR3 nucleotide sequence: TGTGCCAGCAGCTTAGGCCGGGAGGTGTGGGAGACCCAGTACTTC. Its translation is CASSLGREVWETQYF. Based on the CDR3 plus reference TRBV7-6 and TRBJ2-5, the full variable domain is GAGVSQSPRYKVTKRGQDVALRCDPISGHVSLYWYRQALGQGPEFLTYFNYEAQQDKSGLPNDRFSAERPEGSISTLTIQRTEQRDSAMYRCASSLGREVWETQYFGPGTRLLVL.